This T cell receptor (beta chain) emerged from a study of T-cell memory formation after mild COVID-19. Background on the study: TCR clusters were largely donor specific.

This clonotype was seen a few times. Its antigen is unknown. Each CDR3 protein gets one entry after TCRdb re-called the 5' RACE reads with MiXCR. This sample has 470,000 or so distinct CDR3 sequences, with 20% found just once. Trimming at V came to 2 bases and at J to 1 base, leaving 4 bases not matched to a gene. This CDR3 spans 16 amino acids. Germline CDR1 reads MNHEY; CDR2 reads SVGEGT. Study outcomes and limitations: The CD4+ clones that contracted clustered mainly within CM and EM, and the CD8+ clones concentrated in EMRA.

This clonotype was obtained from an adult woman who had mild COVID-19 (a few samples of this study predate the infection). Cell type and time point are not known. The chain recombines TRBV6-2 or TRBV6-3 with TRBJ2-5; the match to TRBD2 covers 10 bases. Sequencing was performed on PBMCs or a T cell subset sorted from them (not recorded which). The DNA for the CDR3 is TGTGCCAGCAGTTACCGCAGCGGGAGGGCCCAAGAGACCCAGTACTTC. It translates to CASSYRSGRAQETQYF.